A selection of T cell receptor beta chains follows, all from one sample in a study. TCRdb recomputed calls from the 5' RACE reads with MiXCR, one row per CDR3 protein. The sample records roughly 44,000 distinct CDR3 sequences, 29% being singletons. Sequences were obtained from memory CD4+ T cells sorted from a lymph node. These receptors all come from a female donor with breast cancer. Each CDR3 is given with its conserved first and last residue. Fields, in order: clone size, V gene, J gene, D gene, CDR3 DNA, CDR3 protein. The D gene is left open where the match is weak. Clone size is given for some rows only: seen once, a few or many times, or a class if the clone is expanded.

>NA|TRBV5-4|TRBJ2-3|NA
TGTGCCAGCAGCTTGGTTCCGGCGGGGGCCCTCACAGATACGCAGTATTTT
CASSLVPAGALTDTQYF
>NA|TRBV20-1|TRBJ2-3|TRBD2
TGCAGTGTCATCCCGAGCGGGGGGCTTTACACAGATACGCAGTATTTT
CSVIPSGGLYTDTQYF
>few|TRBV5-1|TRBJ2-2|TRBD1
TGCGCCAGCAGCTCTATACAGGGGAGTCCGAACACCGGGGAGCTGTTTTTT
CASSSIQGSPNTGELFF
>NA|TRBV5-1|TRBJ2-1|NA
TGCGCCAGCAGCTTGTCTAGGACAGTGTACAATGAGCAGTTCTTC
CASSLSRTVYNEQFF
>few|TRBV6-2/TRBV6-3|TRBJ1-1|NA
TGTGCCAGCAGTTACGCAGAGAGTCACACTGAAGCTTTCTTT
CASSYAESHTEAFF
>few|TRBV12-3/TRBV12-4|TRBJ1-1|NA
TGTGCCAGCAGTCCTGACAGGAGCACTGAAGCTTTCTTT
CASSPDRSTEAFF
>few|TRBV10-3|TRBJ1-2|TRBD1
TGTGCCATCAGTGGGGGGGACAGGCGTGGCTACACCTTC
CAISGGDRRGYTF
>few|TRBV25-1|TRBJ2-2|TRBD2
TGTGCCAGCCGCCTGGGGACTAGCGCCGGGGAGCTGTTTTTT
CASRLGTSAGELFF
>many|TRBV6-2/TRBV6-3|TRBJ1-2|NA
TGTGCCAGCAGTTACGAGGGGACCAATGGCTACACCTTC
CASSYEGTNGYTF
>NA|TRBV11-2|TRBJ1-5|NA
TGTGCCAGCAGCCCCTCCCCGGATCAGCCCCAGCATTTT
CASSPSPDQPQHF
>NA|TRBV6-6|TRBJ1-4|NA
TGTGCCAGCAGTGTCCGGCCCAATTATGAAAAACTGTTTTTT
CASSVRPNYEKLFF
>NA|TRBV30|TRBJ2-7|NA
TGTGCCTGGGGGTTGGAGCTCGGGGGCGAGCAGTACTTC
CAWGLELGGEQYF
>NA|TRBV27|TRBJ2-2|TRBD2
TGTGCCAGCAGTTTACCCCTCGGACTAGCGGGGGGGCGCGGCACCGGGGAGCTGTTTTTT
CASSLPLGLAGGRGTGELFF
>NA|TRBV5-1|TRBJ2-1|TRBD2
TGCGCCAGCAGCTATATAGCGGGGGGGAATGAGCAGTTCTTC
CASSYIAGGNEQFF
>NA|TRBV7-9|TRBJ2-7|NA
TGTGCCAGCAGCTTAGTCGAGGCCCCCCCGGGTCACGAGCAGTACTTC
CASSLVEAPPGHEQYF
>few|TRBV13|TRBJ2-1|NA
TGTGCCAGCAGCTTAGAGGATTCGGGTGATGAGCAGTTCTTC
CASSLEDSGDEQFF
>few|TRBV6-1|TRBJ2-7|TRBD1
TGTGCCAGCAGTGAAAGACAGGGAGAATACTACGAGCAGTACTTC
CASSERQGEYYEQYF
>few|TRBV7-2|TRBJ2-7|TRBD2
TGTGCCAGCAGCCCTAGCGGGATGACCTACGAGCAGTACTTC
CASSPSGMTYEQYF
>NA|TRBV4-2|TRBJ2-5|TRBD2
TGTGCCAGCAGCATCACTGGGGCGGGAGAAGAGACCCAGTACTTC
CASSITGAGEETQYF
>few|TRBV5-1|TRBJ2-2|TRBD1
TGCGCCAGCAGCCAGGGACAGGGAAACGGGGAGCTGTTTTTT
CASSQGQGNGELFF
>NA|TRBV5-1|TRBJ1-5|NA
TGCGCCAGCAGATTAAGTAGCAATCAGCCCCAGCATTTT
CASRLSSNQPQHF
>few|TRBV9|TRBJ2-3|TRBD2
TGTGCCAGCAGCGTAGCGGTTAGCGGGTACCTTTCTAGCACAGATACGCAGTATTTT
CASSVAVSGYLSSTDTQYF
>few|TRBV28|TRBJ2-7|TRBD2
TGTGCCAGCACCGTTAGCGGGAGGGGCTACGAGCAGTACTTC
CASTVSGRGYEQYF
>NA|TRBV28|TRBJ1-5|TRBD1
TGTGCCAGCAGCCCACGAGGGGGCGTTCAGCCCCAGCATTTT
CASSPRGGVQPQHF
>NA|TRBV7-3|TRBJ2-1|NA
TGTGCCAGCAGCCAAAGGGGGGGTTTAGTCTACAATGAGCAGTTCTTC
CASSQRGGLVYNEQFF
>NA|TRBV5-1|TRBJ2-1|NA
TGCGCCAGCAGCTTGTTTGGAAGCTCCTACAATGAGCAGTTCTTC
CASSLFGSSYNEQFF
>NA|TRBV20-1|TRBJ2-5|NA
TGCAGTGCTAGGGGGGGACTTCAAGAGACCCAGTACTTC
CSARGGLQETQYF
>many|TRBV20-1|TRBJ2-4|NA
TGCAGTGCCCTTAGGGTGGCCAAAAACATTCAGTACTTC
CSALRVAKNIQYF
>NA|TRBV7-2|TRBJ2-5|TRBD2
TGTGCCAGCAGCTTAGCGGGACTAGCGGGATGGTCAGAGACCCAGTACTTC
CASSLAGLAGWSETQYF
>few|TRBV27|TRBJ1-3|NA
TGTGCCAGCAGAAGTAGGGGGGGTTCAGGAAACACCATATATTTT
CASRSRGGSGNTIYF
>few|TRBV20-1|TRBJ2-3|TRBD2
TGCAGTGCTCGAACGACACTAGCGGTTAGCACAGATACGCAGTATTTT
CSARTTLAVSTDTQYF
>few|TRBV29-1|TRBJ1-1|TRBD1
TGCAGCGTTAGTGGACAGGGCACTGAAGCTTTCTTT
CSVSGQGTEAFF
>NA|TRBV12-3/TRBV12-4|TRBJ2-3|NA
TGTGCCAGCAGTTTAGGTTCCAACACAGATACGCAGTATTTT
CASSLGSNTDTQYF
>NA|TRBV7-7|TRBJ2-7|TRBD1
TGTGCTAGCAGTAATGCAGGGGGCGAGCAGTACTTC
CASSNAGGEQYF
>NA|TRBV7-9|TRBJ2-1|TRBD2
TGTGCCAGCAGGACTAGCGGGGGGGGCAATGAGCAGTTCTTC
CASRTSGGGNEQFF
>few|TRBV7-2|TRBJ2-5|NA
TGTGCCAGCAGCCCCAAAGAGACCCAGTACTTC
CASSPKETQYF
>NA|TRBV12-3/TRBV12-4|TRBJ2-6|TRBD1
TGTGCCAGCAGTTTAGCCCAGGGGGCGGTTGGGGCCAACGTCCTGACTTTC
CASSLAQGAVGANVLTF
>NA|TRBV7-2|TRBJ1-5|TRBD1
TGTGCCAGCAGCTTAGCCCCGACAGGGGTTCAGCCCCAGCATTTT
CASSLAPTGVQPQHF
>few|TRBV4-1|TRBJ1-1|NA
TGCGCCAGCAGCCATCTTTCAGGGGCCAACACTGAAGCTTTCTTT
CASSHLSGANTEAFF
>NA|TRBV7-9|TRBJ1-4|TRBD1
TGTGCCAGCAGCTTACTAAAAGGGACAGCAAGTAATGAAAAACTGTTTTTT
CASSLLKGTASNEKLFF
>few|TRBV2|TRBJ2-5|NA
TGTGCCAGCAGTGCTTACGCGGGGGCACAAGAGACCCAGTACTTC
CASSAYAGAQETQYF
>NA|TRBV4-1|TRBJ2-5|TRBD1
TGCGCCAGCAGCTACCGTCGACAGGGCGAGACCCAGTACTTC
CASSYRRQGETQYF
>NA|TRBV11-2|TRBJ2-1|NA
TGTGCCAGCAGCCTGGGGACGGTCTACAATGAGCAGTTCTTC
CASSLGTVYNEQFF
>NA|TRBV4-2|TRBJ1-1|NA
TGTGCCAGCAGCCAAGAGGACACTGAAGCTTTCTTT
CASSQEDTEAFF
>many|TRBV2|TRBJ2-5|NA
TGTGCCAGCGTGGCAGTTCAAGAGACCCAGTACTTC
CASVAVQETQYF
>NA|TRBV9|TRBJ2-3|NA
TGTGCCAGCAGCGTAGTCGGCACCTACACAGATACGCAGTATTTT
CASSVVGTYTDTQYF
>NA|TRBV5-1|TRBJ2-6|NA
TGCGCCAGCAGCGCCGGTACAGGCCTAGGTGGGGCCAACGTCCTGACTTTC
CASSAGTGLGGANVLTF
>NA|TRBV7-9|TRBJ2-2|NA
TGTGCCAGCACTGGGGCAGACGGGGAGCTGTTTTTT
CASTGADGELFF
>NA|TRBV5-1|TRBJ1-2|NA
TGCGCCAGCAGCTTGGGGTCGGTGGTCAGGGAAGATGGCTACACCTTC
CASSLGSVVREDGYTF
>few|TRBV10-1|TRBJ2-3|NA
TGCGCCAGCAGTGAGGGGGGCCCAGATACGCAGTATTTT
CASSEGGPDTQYF
>few|TRBV5-1|TRBJ2-7|NA
TGCGCCAGCAGCTTGTCTGTTCCCACTACCTACGAGCAGTACTTC
CASSLSVPTTYEQYF
>few|TRBV21-1|TRBJ2-3|NA
TGTGCCAGCAGCAAAGAGCTTTTCACAGATACGCAGTATTTT
CASSKELFTDTQYF
>few|TRBV5-1|TRBJ2-5|NA
TGCGCCAGCAGCTTGGGTTCGGGGAAGATGGAGACCCAGTACTTC
CASSLGSGKMETQYF
>NA|TRBV4-1|TRBJ2-7|NA
TGCGCCAGCAGCCAAGTCCCCGGGACGGACGGCTACGAGCAGTACTTC
CASSQVPGTDGYEQYF
>few|TRBV7-2|TRBJ2-1|NA
TGTGCCAGCAGCTTCGAAGATGAGCAGTTCTTC
CASSFEDEQFF
>many|TRBV6-5|TRBJ2-5|TRBD2
TGTGCCAGCAGCCTACTAGCGGGATCACAAGAGACCCAGTACTTC
CASSLLAGSQETQYF
>NA|TRBV28|TRBJ1-5|NA
TGTGCCAGCAGTCGGGACGAAGATAGCAATCAGCCCCAGCATTTT
CASSRDEDSNQPQHF
>NA|TRBV7-9|TRBJ2-7|TRBD2
TGTGCCAGCCAAAGGGGAGGGCCCTACGAGCAGTACTTC
CASQRGGPYEQYF
>few|TRBV6-5|TRBJ1-1|TRBD1
TGTGCCAGCAGGGACCGACAGGGGAGGACACTGAAAGCTTTCTTT
CASRDRQGRTLKAFF
>NA|TRBV6-7|TRBJ1-4|NA
TGTGCCAGCAGTTGCTCCGGGACCCGGAAGGACGAAAAACTGTTTTTT
CASSCSGTRKDEKLFF